This note documents a single T cell receptor beta chain sequence. The data originate from a study of OX40 agonist ivuxolimab in advanced cancers. Libraries were prepared by immunoSEQ multiplex PCR; TCRdb keeps only in-frame clonotypes and omits some of them. Found here are over 9,000 clones, approximately 80% of them singletons; the top ten hold 11% to 15%. Germline-derived CDR1 and CDR2 are SGDLS and YYNGEE. Trimming shortened V by 4 bases and J by 5 bases, and 12 bases separated the two germline ends. The CDR3 loop spans 13 amino acids. This chain connects TRBV9 to TRBJ2-5; D is unresolved. The TCR sequence derives from an adult with an advanced solid tumor such as melanoma, head and neck, liver or kidney cancer. This sample comprised CD4+ or CD8+ T cells sorted from blood, obtained in a trial of the OX40 agonist ivuxolimab. CDR3 loop: CASSPLGLETQYF. The CDR3 DNA is TGTGCCAGCAGCCCTCTAGGATTGGAGACCCAGTACTTC.